This record covers a single TCR beta chain. There are many counts of this clonotype. The antigen it recognizes is unknown. Base-call qualities are not available, and no considerably larger clone is one nucleotide away. TCR alpha and beta CDR3 regions were amplified with the iRepertoire nested amplicon-rescue multiplex PCR (arm-PCR) platform from RNA. The input for one-step reverse transcription and amplification was about 95-400 ng of tissue mRNA or PBMC total RNA. Following bead purification, Illumina adapters were added through a secondary multiplex PCR, and the libraries were then gel-purified between 200 and 400 bp. Internal 6-nucleotide barcodes were carried by the libraries and were used for demultiplexing. The libraries were sequenced on an Illumina MiSeq using 2x220 or 2x250 nucleotide paired-end reads. For the original study's pipeline: FLASH 1.2.11 was used to merge paired reads, and BWA-MEM then aligned the reads to the GRCh37 human genome before TRA and TRB reads were extracted. An IMGT-derived reference of cassette sequences and CDR3 motifs, with pseudogenes included, was used for V and J assignment. Reads were translated in three frames, and productive CDR3s were defined as those with a C...FGXG motif and no stop codons. Clonotypes were defined as unique combinations of V-J cassette pair and CDR3 amino acid sequence. Reads were filtered by Hamming distance, with the threshold set by the sequence error rate of each sample in mapped regions. TCRdb reprocessing: public reads trimmed at Q25 with fastp, clones called with MiXCR, in-frame beta chains kept. Rows with a matching CDR3 protein are joined into one entry that keeps the most common DNA and genes. These V and J calls rely on TCRdb rather than the paper's analysis. In all, the sample holds 160,000 or so distinct CDR3 sequences, and around 40% of those were seen once. The ten biggest clones cover roughly 5.2% of the sample.

These data belong to a study of glioma-infiltrating T cells (dated by TCRdb to the mid-2010s). Background on the whole study: Sequencing of TCR alpha- and beta-chain repertoires was performed on glioma tissue, on non-neoplastic brain tissue, and on matched peripheral blood mononuclear cells. Each tissue-infiltrating repertoire was compared with the same patient's peripheral blood repertoire to measure divergence between tissue and blood T-cell populations. The paired cohort was made up of three low-grade glioma patients, 7 to 9 primary glioblastoma patients and three non-glioma patients who contributed non-neoplastic brain tissue.

Points the paper makes about the study in general: Group comparisons rested on small numbers: three non-neoplastic, three low-grade glioma and eight glioblastoma patients. Tissue and blood shared very few CDR3 sequences, a result attributed to high CDR3 diversity and limited sampling. VJ-independent divergence between tissue and blood was found to be below expectation in non-neoplastic patients but above expectation in all gliomas, particularly low-grade gliomas.

The sample was glioma tissue, nonneoplastic brain tissue, or PBMCs (not recorded which). The TCR was taken from a human donor with low-grade glioma or glioblastoma, undergoing nonglioma brain surgery, or in good health (not recorded which).

Here is the DNA: TGTGCCAGCAGCCTAACAGGGTCCTCAGAGACCCAGTACTTC. Protein translation: CASSLTGSSETQYF. The rearrangement combines TRBV28 with TRBJ2-5; the D region possibly corresponds to TRBD1 (6 bases align). Trimming at the junction amounts to 6 bases on V and 4 bases on J, and the germline ends lie 15 bases apart. The CDR3 runs 14 residues from the cysteine to the phenylalanine. Only the CDR3 DNA is retained, 42 bases long and in frame from the first base. As encoded in the germline V gene, CDR1 is MDHEN while CDR2 is SYDVKM.